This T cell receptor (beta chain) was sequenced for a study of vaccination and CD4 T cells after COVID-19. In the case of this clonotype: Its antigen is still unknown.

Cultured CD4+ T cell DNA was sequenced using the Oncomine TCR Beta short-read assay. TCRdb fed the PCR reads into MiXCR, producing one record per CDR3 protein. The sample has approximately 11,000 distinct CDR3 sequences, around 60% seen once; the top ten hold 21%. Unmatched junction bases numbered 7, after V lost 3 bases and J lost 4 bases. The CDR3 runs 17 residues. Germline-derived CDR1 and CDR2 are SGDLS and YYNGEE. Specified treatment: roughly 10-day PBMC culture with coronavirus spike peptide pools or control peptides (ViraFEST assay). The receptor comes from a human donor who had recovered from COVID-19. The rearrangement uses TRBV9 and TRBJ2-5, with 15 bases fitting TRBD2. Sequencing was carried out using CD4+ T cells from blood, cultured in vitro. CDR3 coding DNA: TGTGCCAGCAGCGCCGGGACTAGCGGGGGGCTACGAGAGACCCAGTACTTC. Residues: CASSAGTSGGLRETQYF.